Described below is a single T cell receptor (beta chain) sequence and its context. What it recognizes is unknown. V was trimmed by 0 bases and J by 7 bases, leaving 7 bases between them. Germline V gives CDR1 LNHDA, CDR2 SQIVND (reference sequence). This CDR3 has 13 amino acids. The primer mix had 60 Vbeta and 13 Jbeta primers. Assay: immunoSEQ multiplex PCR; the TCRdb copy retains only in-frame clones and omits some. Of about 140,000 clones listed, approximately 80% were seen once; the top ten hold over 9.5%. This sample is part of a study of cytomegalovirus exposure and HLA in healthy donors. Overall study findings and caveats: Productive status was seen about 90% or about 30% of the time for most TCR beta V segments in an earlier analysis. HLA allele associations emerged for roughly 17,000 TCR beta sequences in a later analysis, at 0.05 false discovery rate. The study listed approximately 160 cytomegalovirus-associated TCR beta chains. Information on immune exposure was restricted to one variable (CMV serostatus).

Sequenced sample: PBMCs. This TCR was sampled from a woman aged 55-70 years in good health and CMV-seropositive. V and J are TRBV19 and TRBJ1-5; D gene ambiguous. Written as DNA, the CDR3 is TGTGCCAGTAGTATAGAACCGGGGCAGCCCCAGCATTTT. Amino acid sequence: CASSIEPGQPQHF. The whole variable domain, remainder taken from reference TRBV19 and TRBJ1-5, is DGGITQSPKYLFRKEGQNVTLSCEQNLNHDAMYWYRQDPGQGLRLIYYSQIVNDFQKGDIAEGYSVSREKKESFPLTVTSAQKNPTAFYLCASSIEPGQPQHFGDGTRLSIL.